This T cell receptor beta chain comes out of a study of T cell responses to AZD1222 COVID-19 vaccine. Study outcomes and limitations: Nearly half of spike-specific TCRs reportedly go after variant regions that carry no mutations. Spike-wide coverage was observed for vaccine-associated CD4 TCRs, with dominant responses at 160-218 and 743-854.

In germline, CDR1 is LGHDT, CDR2 YNNKEL (reference sequence). CDR3 length: 14 residues. The V gene lost 0 bases and the J gene lost 5 bases, with 9 bases spanning the gap. This clone was seen just once. As yet, its antigen is unknown. Measured with immunoSEQ multiplex PCR; TCRdb has only the in-frame clones, and not every one. The sample carries some 110,000 clones, around 90% recorded once. This chain links TRBV3-1 (or the pseudogene TRBV3-2) with TRBJ2-3; D gene uncertain. The TCR sequence derives from an adult who received the AZD1222 COVID-19 vaccine. The sample here was peripheral blood, taken 28 days after the second AZD1222 dose. The CDR3: CASSQEFGGDTQYF. CDR3 nucleotides: TGTGCCAGCAGCCAAGAGTTCGGCGGAGATACGCAGTATTTT.